The source of this T cell receptor beta chain is a study of T cell changes during pregnancy in multiple sclerosis. The method was immunoSEQ multiplex PCR; TCRdb's version includes in-frame clones alone and lacks a portion of them. The sample has approximately 38,000 clones; roughly 89% are singletons. This sample comprised CD8+ T cells from peripheral blood mononuclear cells, obtained in the second trimester of pregnancy. The sequence came from a female donor with multiple sclerosis, enrolled in a pregnancy study.

The CDR3: CASSESFSRLTYNEQFF. The CDR3 nucleotides read TGCGCCAGCAGTGAGTCGTTTAGCCGGCTTACCTACAATGAGCAGTTCTTC. The chain couples TRBV10-2 to TRBJ2-1; D unclear. The CDR3 is 17 residues long. The germline gives CDR1 WSHSY, CDR2 SAAADI. Trimming left V 0 bases short and J 2 bases short, with 14 bases between.